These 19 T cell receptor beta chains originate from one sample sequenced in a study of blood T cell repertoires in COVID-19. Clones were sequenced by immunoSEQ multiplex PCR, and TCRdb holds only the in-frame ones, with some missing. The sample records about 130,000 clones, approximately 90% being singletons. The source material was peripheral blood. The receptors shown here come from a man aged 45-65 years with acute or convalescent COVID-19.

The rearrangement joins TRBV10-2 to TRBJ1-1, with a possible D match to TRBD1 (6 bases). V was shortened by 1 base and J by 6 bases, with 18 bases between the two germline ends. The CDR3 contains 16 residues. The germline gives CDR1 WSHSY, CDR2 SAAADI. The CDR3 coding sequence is TGCGCCAGCAGTGAGTATAGGACAGCGATAATCTCTGAAGCTTTCTTT. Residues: CASSEYRTAIISEAFF.

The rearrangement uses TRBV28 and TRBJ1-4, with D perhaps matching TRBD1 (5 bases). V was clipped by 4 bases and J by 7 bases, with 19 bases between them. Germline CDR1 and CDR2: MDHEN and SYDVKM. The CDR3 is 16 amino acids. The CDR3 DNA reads TGTGCCAGCAGTTCCCTCCGAGGGGTGGAGGGTGAAAAACTGTTTTTT. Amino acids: CASSSLRGVEGEKLFF.

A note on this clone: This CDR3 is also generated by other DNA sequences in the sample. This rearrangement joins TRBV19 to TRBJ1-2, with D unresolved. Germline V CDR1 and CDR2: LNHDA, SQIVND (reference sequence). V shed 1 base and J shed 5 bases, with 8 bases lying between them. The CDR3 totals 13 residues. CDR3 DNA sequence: TGTGCCAGTAGTATAGGCCCGGGTTATGGCTACACCTTC. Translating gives CASSIGPGYGYTF.

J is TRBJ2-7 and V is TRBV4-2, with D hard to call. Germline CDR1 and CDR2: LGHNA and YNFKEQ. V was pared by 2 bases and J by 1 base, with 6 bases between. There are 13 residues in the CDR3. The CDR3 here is CASSQSLSYEQYF. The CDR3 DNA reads TGTGCCAGCAGCCAATCACTTTCCTACGAGCAGTACTTC.

The CDR3 DNA follows: TGCGCCAGCAGCTTGGGAACGGCAGGGGGATTATATGGCTACACCTTC. As protein: CASSLGTAGGLYGYTF. The chain employs TRBV5-1 and TRBJ1-2; 7 nucleotides line up with TRBD1. Trimming removed 0 bases from V and 5 bases from J; junction bases left unmatched: 10. CDR3 length: 16 residues. Germline V CDR1 and CDR2: SGHRS, YFSETQ.

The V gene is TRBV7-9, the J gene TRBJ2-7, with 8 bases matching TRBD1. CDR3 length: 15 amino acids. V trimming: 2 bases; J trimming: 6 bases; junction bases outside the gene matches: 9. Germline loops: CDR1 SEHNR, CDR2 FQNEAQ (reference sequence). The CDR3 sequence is CASSLSRDRSSEQYF. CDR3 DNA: TGTGCCAGCAGCTTAAGCCGGGACAGGTCATCCGAGCAGTACTTC.

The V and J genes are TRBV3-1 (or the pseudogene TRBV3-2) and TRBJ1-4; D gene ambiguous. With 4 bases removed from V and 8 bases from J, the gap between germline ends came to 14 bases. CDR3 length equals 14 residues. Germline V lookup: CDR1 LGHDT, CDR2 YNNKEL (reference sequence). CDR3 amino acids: CASSPTAVEEKLFF. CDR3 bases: TGTGCCAGCAGCCCCACCGCGGTTGAGGAAAAACTGTTTTTT.

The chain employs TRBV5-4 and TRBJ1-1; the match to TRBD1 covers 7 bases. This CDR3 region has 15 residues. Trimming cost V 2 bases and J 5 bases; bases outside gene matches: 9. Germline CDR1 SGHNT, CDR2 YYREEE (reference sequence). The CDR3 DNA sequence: TGTGCCAGCAGCTTAAGTTCAGGGGGGTTAACTGAAGCTTTCTTT. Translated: CASSLSSGGLTEAFF.

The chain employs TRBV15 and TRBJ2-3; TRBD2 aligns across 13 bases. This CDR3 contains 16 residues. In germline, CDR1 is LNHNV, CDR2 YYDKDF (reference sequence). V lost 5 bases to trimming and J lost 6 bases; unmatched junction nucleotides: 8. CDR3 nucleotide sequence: TGTGCCACCAGCCTACTAGCGGGGGGGTCTTCGGATACGCAGTATTTT. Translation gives CATSLLAGGSSDTQYF.

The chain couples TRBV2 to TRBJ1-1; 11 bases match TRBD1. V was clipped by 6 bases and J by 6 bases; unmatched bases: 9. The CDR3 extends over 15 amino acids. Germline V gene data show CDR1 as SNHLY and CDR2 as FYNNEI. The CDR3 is CASRHGQGAFAEAFF. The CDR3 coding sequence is TGTGCCAGCAGGCACGGACAGGGGGCTTTCGCTGAAGCTTTCTTT.

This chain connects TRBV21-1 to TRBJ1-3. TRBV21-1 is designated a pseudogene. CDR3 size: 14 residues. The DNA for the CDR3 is TGTGCCAGCAGCTCCCGTGGGGGGGGAAACACCATATATTTT. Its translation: CASSSRGGGNTIYF.

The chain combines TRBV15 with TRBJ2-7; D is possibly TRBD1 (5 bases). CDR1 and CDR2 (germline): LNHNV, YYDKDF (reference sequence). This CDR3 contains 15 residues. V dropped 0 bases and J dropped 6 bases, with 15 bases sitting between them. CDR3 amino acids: CATSRDLGRAIEQYF. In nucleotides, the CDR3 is TGTGCCACCAGCAGAGATCTCGGCAGGGCTATCGAGCAGTACTTC.

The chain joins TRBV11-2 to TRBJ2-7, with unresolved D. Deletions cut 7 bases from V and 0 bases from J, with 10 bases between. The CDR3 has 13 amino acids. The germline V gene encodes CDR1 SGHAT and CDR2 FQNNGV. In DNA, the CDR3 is TGTGCCAGCACGGAGACCGACTCCTACGAGCAGTACTTC. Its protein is CASTETDSYEQYF.

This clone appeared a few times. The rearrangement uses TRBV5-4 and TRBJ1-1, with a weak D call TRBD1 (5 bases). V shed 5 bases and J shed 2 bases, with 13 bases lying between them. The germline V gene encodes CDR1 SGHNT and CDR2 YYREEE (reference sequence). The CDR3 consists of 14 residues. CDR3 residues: CASRTRGFNTEAFF. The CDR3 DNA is TGTGCCAGCAGGACGCGGGGGTTCAACACTGAAGCTTTCTTT.

The CDR3 nucleotides read TGTGCCAGCAGCTTAGCGGACAGGGTTGACAATTCACCCCTCCACTTT. This sequence encodes CASSLADRVDNSPLHF. The chain has TRBV9 and TRBJ1-6, with 8 bases that match TRBD1. Germline values: CDR1 SGDLS, CDR2 YYNGEE. The length of the CDR3 is 16 residues. With 4 bases clipped from V and 7 bases from J, the junction kept 10 bases outside the gene matches.

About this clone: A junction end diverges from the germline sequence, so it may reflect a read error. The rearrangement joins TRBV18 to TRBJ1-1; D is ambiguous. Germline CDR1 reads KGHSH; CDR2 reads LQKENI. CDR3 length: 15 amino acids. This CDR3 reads CASSPRRVFDTEAFF. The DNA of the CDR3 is TGTGCCAGCTCCCCACGTCGGGTATTTGACACTGAAGCTTTCTTT. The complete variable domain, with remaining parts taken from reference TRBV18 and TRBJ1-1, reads NAGVMQNPRHLVRRRGQEARLRCSPMKGHSHVYWYRQLPEEGLKFMVYLQKENIIDESGMPKERFSAEFPKEGPSILRIQQVVRGDSAAYFCASSPRRVFDTEAFFGQGTRLTVV.

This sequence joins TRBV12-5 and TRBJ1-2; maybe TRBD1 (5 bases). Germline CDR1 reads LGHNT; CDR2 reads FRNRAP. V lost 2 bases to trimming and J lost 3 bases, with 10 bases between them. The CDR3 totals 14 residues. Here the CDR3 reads CASGLFGGDYGYTF. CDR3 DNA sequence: TGTGCTAGTGGTTTGTTCGGGGGGGACTATGGCTACACCTTC. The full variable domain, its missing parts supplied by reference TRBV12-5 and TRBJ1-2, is DARVTQTPRHKVTEMGQEVTMRCQPILGHNTVFWYRQTMMQGLELLAYFRNRAPLDDSGMPKDRFSAEMPDATLATLKIQPSEPRDSAVYFCASGLFGGDYGYTFGSGTRLTVV.

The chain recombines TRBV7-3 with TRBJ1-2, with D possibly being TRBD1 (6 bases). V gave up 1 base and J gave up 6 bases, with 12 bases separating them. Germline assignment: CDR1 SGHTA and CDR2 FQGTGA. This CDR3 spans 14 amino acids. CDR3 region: CASSLNRGADGYTF. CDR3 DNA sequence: TGTGCCAGCAGCTTAAACCGGGGGGCTGATGGCTACACCTTC.

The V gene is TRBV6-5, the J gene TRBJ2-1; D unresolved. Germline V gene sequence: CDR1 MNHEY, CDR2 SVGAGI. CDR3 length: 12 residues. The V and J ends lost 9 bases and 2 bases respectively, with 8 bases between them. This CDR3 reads CASNSAYNEQFF. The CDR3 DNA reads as TGTGCCAGTAATTCCGCCTACAATGAGCAGTTCTTC.